Each of the 13 T cell receptor beta chains below was sequenced from the same sample in a study of blood T cells in healthy people across ages. Sample-barcoded 5' priming and a J-beta primer mix drove a second PCR of 7 to 11 cycles. TCRdb reanalysed the 5' RACE reads using MiXCR and keeps one entry per CDR3 protein. The sample gives some 1.7 million distinct CDR3 sequences, 28% of which show up once; 7.7% is in the top ten. Sequenced input: blood. These TCRs come from a woman in her thirties in good health.

The chain carries TRBV3-1 and TRBJ2-7; 9 nucleotides agree with TRBD2. Losses at the gene ends were 4 bases for V and 5 bases for J; bases not matched to a gene: 6. Looked up from germline, CDR1 is LGHDT and CDR2 is YNNKEL (reference sequence). This CDR3 spans 14 amino acids. The CDR3 loop is CASSRDAGGNEQYF. In DNA form, the CDR3 reads TGTGCCAGCAGCCGAGATGCGGGGGGGAACGAGCAGTACTTC.

This clonotype occurred many times. The chain uses TRBV20-1 and TRBJ2-1, with a weak D call TRBD1 (9 bases). This CDR3 has 24 residues. Trimming removed 0 bases at V and 6 bases at J, with 42 bases between. Germline V lookup: CDR1 DFQATT, CDR2 SNEGSKA (reference sequence). The CDR3: CSAREQHTSGSGGQGFSGGNEQFF. The CDR3 nucleotides are TGCAGTGCTAGAGAGCAACATACCAGCGGATCGGGGGGACAGGGTTTCAGCGGGGGCAATGAGCAGTTCTTC.

The chain recombines TRBV11-2 with TRBJ2-7; D unclear. Germline V gene sequence: CDR1 SGHAT, CDR2 FQNNGV. V lost 1 base, J lost 5 bases, and 15 bases lay in between. CDR3 length equals 15 residues. CDR3 protein: CASSLASGPNNEQYF. In DNA form, the CDR3 reads TGTGCCAGCAGCTTAGCCTCCGGACCGAACAACGAGCAGTACTTC. Full variable domain (missing parts from reference TRBV11-2 and TRBJ2-7): EAGVAQSPRYKIIEKRQSVAFWCNPISGHATLYWYQQILGQGPKLLIQFQNNGVVDDSQLPKDRFSAERLKGVDSTLKIQPAKLEDSAVYLCASSLASGPNNEQYFGPGTRLTVT.

At least ten counts were recorded for this clonotype. The chain carries TRBV28 and TRBJ2-7, with TRBD2 identical over 7 bases. Germline CDR1 is MDHEN and CDR2 is SYDVKM. The CDR3 has 12 amino acids. V lost 11 bases, J lost 3 bases, and 7 bases stayed unmatched. The CDR3 region has the DNA TGTGCCGCGACCGGGACTATCTACGAGCAGTACTTC. Translated, it gives CAATGTIYEQYF.

The chain carries TRBV25-1 and TRBJ1-5, with a tentative D call TRBD1 (5 bases). The CDR3 contains 15 residues. Trimming took off 8 bases at V and 1 base at J, with 15 bases between the two ends. Germline V lookup: CDR1 MGHDK, CDR2 SYGVNS. Here the CDR3 DNA reads TGTGCCAGCGGTGCCGGCGGGGGGAGCAATCAGCCCCAGCATTTT. Its protein product is CASGAGGGSNQPQHF. The entire variable domain, with the rest obtained from reference TRBV25-1 and TRBJ1-5, is as follows: EADIYQTPRYLVIGTGKKITLECSQTMGHDKMYWYQQDPGMELHLIHYSYGVNSTEKGDLSSESTVSRIRTEHFPLTLESARPSHTSQYLCASGAGGGSNQPQHFGDGTRLSIL.

The genes are TRBV2 and TRBJ2-4, with 9 bases aligning to TRBD1. Germline lookup yields CDR1 SNHLY and CDR2 FYNNEI. This CDR3 spans 14 amino acids. Trimming took 6 bases from V and 13 from J; bases not matched to a gene: 13. CDR3: CASSRLTGGNEQYF. The CDR3 bases are TGTGCCAGCAGCCGCCTTACAGGGGGCAATGAGCAGTACTTC.

This clonotype was observed a few times. The rearrangement joins TRBV6-5 to TRBJ1-1, with TRBD1 matching 8 bases. With 9 bases clipped from V and 5 bases from J, the junction kept 11 bases outside the gene matches. Germline CDR1 MNHEY, CDR2 SVGAGI. The CDR3 has 14 residues. The CDR3 here is CASSTTDRGTEAFF. CDR3 DNA: TGTGCCAGTAGTACTACAGACAGGGGAACTGAAGCTTTCTTT.

This clonotype was counted between two and nine times. The genes are TRBV27 and TRBJ1-1; 7 nucleotides agree with TRBD1. With V trimmed by 8 bases and J by 4 bases, 7 bases remained unmatched. CDR1 and CDR2 (germline): MNHEY, SMNVEV (reference sequence). This CDR3 contains 13 residues. The CDR3 bases are TGTGCCAGCCAGACAGGGATGCGCACTGAAGCTTTCTTT. It codes for CASQTGMRTEAFF.

V usage is TRBV6-2 or TRBV6-3 and J usage is TRBJ2-4, with 7 nucleotides matching TRBD1. Germline CDR1 is MNHEY and CDR2 is SVGEGT. The J segment lost 5 bases and the V segment lost 6 bases, leaving 4 bases of the junction unmatched. CDR3 length: 13 residues. CDR3: CASRRQGENIQYF. The CDR3 region has the DNA TGTGCCAGCAGGAGACAGGGTGAAAACATTCAGTACTTC.

At least ten counts were recorded for this clonotype. This sequence joins TRBV3-1 and TRBJ2-5; possible D gene TRBD1, 6 bases. Trimming took 5 bases from V and 0 from J, leaving 13 bases between them. From germline, CDR1 is LGHDT and CDR2 YNNKEL (reference sequence). The CDR3 spans 15 residues. CDR3 in amino acids: CASSTFGQNQETQYF. CDR3 nucleotides: TGTGCCAGCAGCACCTTCGGACAGAACCAAGAGACCCAGTACTTC.

Worth noting for this clonotype: This may be a read error, as it is one base from a much larger clone. J is TRBJ2-7 and V is TRBV9; no clear D gene. The ends were cut back, 0 bases at V and 4 bases at J, with 11 bases in the middle. CDR1 and CDR2 (germline): SGDLS, YYNGEE. The CDR3 extends over 14 amino acids. The CDR3 DNA reads TGTGCCAGCAGCGTAGATTCACAAGCTTACGAGCAGTACTTC. Its translation: CASSVDSQAYEQYF. The whole variable domain, filled in from reference TRBV9 and TRBJ2-7, reads DSGVTQTPKHLITATGQRVTLRCSPRSGDLSVYWYQQSLDQGLQFLIQYYNGEERAKGNILERFSAQQFPDLHSELNLSSLELGDSALYFCASSVDSQAYEQYFGPGTRLTVT.

This clonotype was detected a few times. A clone one base away is much larger, so this may be a read error. The gene calls are TRBV12-3 or TRBV12-4 and TRBJ1-2; maybe TRBD1 (5 bases). V gave up 5 bases and J gave up 3 bases, with 10 bases separating them. This CDR3 has 13 residues. The CDR3 coding sequence is TGTGCCAGCAGTACAGGAGATGACTATGGCTACACCTTC. This translates into CASSTGDDYGYTF.

With regard to this clonotype: A read error may produce the germline difference seen at one junction end. This chain links TRBV3-1 with TRBJ1-2; D is uncertain. Per the germline V gene, CDR1 is LGHDT and CDR2 is YNNKEL (reference sequence). The CDR3 length is 11 residues. The CDR3: CASSQEEQPLF. The DNA for the CDR3 is TGTGCCAGCAGCCAAGAAGAACAGCCACTTTTC.